This TCR beta chain was obtained from a study of PD-L1 blockade in urothelial cancer. On the study more broadly: Bladder-origin urothelial cancer in males described most of the roughly 30 patients.

Trimming shortened V by 1 base and J by 0 bases, and 7 bases separated the two germline ends. Germline lookup yields CDR1 LNHNV and CDR2 YYDKDF (reference sequence). The CDR3 has 15 residues. As for time point: pretreatment peripheral blood. Profiling relied on immunoSEQ multiplex PCR, and the TCRdb table lists in-frame clones only, not all of them. This sample has some 71,000 clones, with around 85% found just once. Sequencing used PBMCs, obtained around atezolizumab (anti-PD-L1) treatment. The TCR comes from a man in his forties with urothelial cancer. The rearrangement joins TRBV15 to TRBJ2-1, with a tentative D call TRBD2 (6 bases). The CDR3 nucleotides read TGTGCCACCAGCAGAGTCGGGAGCTCCTACAATGAGCAGTTCTTC. This encodes CATSRVGSSYNEQFF.